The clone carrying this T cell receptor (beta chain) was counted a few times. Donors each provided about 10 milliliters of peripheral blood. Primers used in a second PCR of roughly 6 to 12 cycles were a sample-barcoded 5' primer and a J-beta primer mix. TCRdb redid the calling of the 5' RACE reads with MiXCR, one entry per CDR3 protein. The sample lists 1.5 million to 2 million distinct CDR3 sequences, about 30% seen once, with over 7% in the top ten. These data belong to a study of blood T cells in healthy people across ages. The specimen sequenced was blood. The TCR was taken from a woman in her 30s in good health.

The CDR3 region is CSAASGSLSYNEQYF. CDR3 in DNA: TGCAGCGCAGCAAGCGGATCCCTCTCCTACAATGAGCAGTACTTC. This rearrangement joins TRBV29-1 to TRBJ2-4; D is possibly TRBD2 (5 bases). V lost 7 bases and J 13 bases, leaving 29 bases between the germline ends. The germline V gene has CDR1 SQVTM and CDR2 ANQGSEA. The CDR3 runs to 15 residues.